This T cell receptor (beta chain) was sequenced during a study of radiotherapy plus CTLA-4 blockade in lung cancer. On this clone itself: Its specificity is not known.

General study points: Blood saw expansion of tumor-derived TCR clones after radiotherapy plus ipilimumab. Interferon-beta and early blood T cell clone dynamics reportedly predicted response best.

Generated by immunoSEQ multiplex PCR, the TCRdb table keeps only in-frame clones and is missing some. Seen here are approximately 97,000 clones, 83% observed once, and the top ten hold 0.65% to 0.9%. The starting material was peripheral blood, obtained from a patient treated with radiotherapy plus ipilimumab. The sequence derives from a human donor with non-small cell lung cancer who had stable disease on radiotherapy plus ipilimumab.

The CDR3 DNA follows: TGTGCCAGCAGTTTCGACAGAGTTAGGAACACCATATATTTT. Translating it yields CASSFDRVRNTIYF. The chain uses TRBV28 and TRBJ1-3, with D possibly matching TRBD1 (5 bases). Germline CDR1 and CDR2: MDHEN and SYDVKM. Trimming left V 3 bases short and J 7 bases short, with 13 bases between. The CDR3 sequence is 14 residues long. The complete variable domain, with remaining parts taken from reference TRBV28 and TRBJ1-3, reads DVKVTQSSRYLVKRTGEKVFLECVQDMDHENMFWYRQDPGLGLRLIYFSYDVKMKEKGDIPEGYSVSREKKERFSLILESASTNQTSMYLCASSFDRVRNTIYFGEGSWLTVV.